Below, one T cell receptor beta chain is given with its context. The target antigen is unknown. Clones were sequenced by immunoSEQ multiplex PCR, and TCRdb holds only the in-frame ones, with some missing. The sample lists approximately 12,000 clones, 93% occurring once. The CDR3 runs 17 residues. Per germline, CDR1 MNHEY and CDR2 SMNVEV (reference sequence). J was trimmed by 0 bases and V by 6 bases; bases with no gene match: 11. This specimen belongs to a study of graft-versus-host responses after intestinal transplantation. Study-wide background: Among the recipients, transplants were multivisceral, liver-intestinal, or isolated intestinal. Following induction with anti-thymocyte globulin, all recipients were given tacrolimus and steroids for approximately 3 years. Study results and caveats: Allografts carried high graft-versus-host to host-versus-graft clonal ratios in patients having graft-donor T cell macrochimerism. Recipient marrow showed GvH clones, some seen first in ileum or blood.

The TCR originated in a human patient who received an intestinal transplant, so some T cells may come from the graft donor. The rearrangement joins TRBV27 to TRBJ2-1; 7 bases are a match to TRBD2. The sequencing here drew on PBMCs, taken 109 to 110 days after intestinal transplant. The CDR3 here is CASSPTSALSSYNEQFF. Here the CDR3 DNA reads TGTGCCAGCAGCCCAACTAGCGCCCTGAGCTCCTACAATGAGCAGTTCTTC.